These 3 T cell receptor beta chains originate from one sample sequenced in a study of T cell responses to AZD1222 COVID-19 vaccine. Method: immunoSEQ multiplex PCR; TCRdb's copy keeps in-frame clones and lacks some. Of 200,000 or so clones detected, roughly 92% appear once; the ten largest clones hold approximately 1%. Sequencing was performed on peripheral blood, taken 28 days after the second AZD1222 dose. These receptors originate from an adult who received the AZD1222 COVID-19 vaccine.

This chain connects TRBV5-1 to TRBJ1-4, with D uncertain. Germline V CDR1 and CDR2: SGHRS, YFSETQ. The CDR3 extends over 18 amino acids. V was cut by 0 bases and J by 0 bases, with 15 bases left in between. CDR3 bases: TGCGCCAGCAGCTTGGGCCCACGAACTAGAGCAACTAATGAAAAACTGTTTTTT. Encoded protein: CASSLGPRTRATNEKLFF.

The chain has TRBV6-7 and TRBJ1-3, with D maybe TRBD1 (6 bases). TRBV6-7 falls under the ORF class, with uncertain function. V dropped 3 bases and J dropped 1 base, with 19 bases sitting between them. The CDR3 runs to 18 residues. The CDR3 region is CASSYYPAWGRSGNTIYF. In DNA, the CDR3 is TGTGCCAGCAGTTATTATCCGGCGTGGGGGCGATCTGGAAACACCATATATTTT.

This clone has a single count. The genes are TRBV15 and TRBJ1-4; D might be TRBD1 (5 bases). Between the trimmed V and J ends, which lost 0 bases and 0 bases, there was a span of 8 bases. This CDR3 comprises 16 residues. Germline V lookup: CDR1 LNHNV, CDR2 YYDKDF (reference sequence). DNA for the CDR3: TGTGCCACCAGCAGAGATCAGGGCCCAACTAATGAAAAACTGTTTTTT. Amino acid sequence: CATSRDQGPTNEKLFF.